This TCR beta chain was captured in a study of blood T cell repertoires in COVID-19. Across the study: From T cells, B-cell-depleted T cells, or PBMCs came the material, which was cDNA or gDNA.

CDR3 length equals 15 residues. CDR1 is SGHRS, CDR2 YFSETQ, per germline. Trimming removed 0 bases at V and 6 bases at J, with 12 bases between. In the source study's methods: Estimated nucleated cell counts came from reference gene primer amplification. Method: immunoSEQ multiplex PCR; TCRdb's copy keeps in-frame clones and lacks some. Clonal size and the V and J genes are those of that table, whereas D and trimming came from the DNA. The table includes about 56,000 clones, 70% to 90% detected once. The chain carries TRBV5-1 and TRBJ2-2; D is unclear. The material sequenced was peripheral blood. The receptor was isolated from a human donor in a cohort sampled during active COVID-19. The DNA for the CDR3 is TGCGCCAGCAGCTTGGCGACATTAAGCCCCGGGGAGCTGTTTTTT. Protein sequence: CASSLATLSPGELFF. Full variable domain (rest looked up from reference TRBV5-1 and TRBJ2-2): KAGVTQTPRYLIKTRGQQVTLSCSPISGHRSVSWYQQTPGQGLQFLFEYFSETQRNKGNFPGRFSGRQFSNSRSEMNVSTLELGDSALYLCASSLATLSPGELFFGEGSRLTVL.